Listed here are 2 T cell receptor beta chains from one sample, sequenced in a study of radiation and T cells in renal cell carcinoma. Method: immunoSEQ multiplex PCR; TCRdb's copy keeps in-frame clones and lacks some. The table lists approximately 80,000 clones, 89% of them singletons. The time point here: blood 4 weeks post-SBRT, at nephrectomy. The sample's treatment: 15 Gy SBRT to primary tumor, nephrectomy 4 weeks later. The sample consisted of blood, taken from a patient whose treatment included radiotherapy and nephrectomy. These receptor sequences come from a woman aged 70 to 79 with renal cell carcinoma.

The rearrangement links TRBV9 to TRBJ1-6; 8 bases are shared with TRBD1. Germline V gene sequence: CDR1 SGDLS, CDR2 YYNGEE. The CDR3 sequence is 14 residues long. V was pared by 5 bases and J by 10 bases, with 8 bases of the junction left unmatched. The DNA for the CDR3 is TGTGCCAGCAGTCCCGCAGGGGGCTGGTCACCCCTCCACTTT. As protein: CASSPAGGWSPLHF.

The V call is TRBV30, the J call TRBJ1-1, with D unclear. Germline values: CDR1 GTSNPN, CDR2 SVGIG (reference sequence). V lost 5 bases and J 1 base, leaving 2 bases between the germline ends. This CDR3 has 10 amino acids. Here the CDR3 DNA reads TGTGCCTGGGAGAACACTGAAGCTTTCTTT. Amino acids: CAWENTEAFF.